This entry lists 28 T cell receptor beta chains sequenced from one sample in a study of beta chain features in type 1 diabetes. General study results and limits: Type 1 diabetes patients showed a moderate but significant shortening of TCRB CDR3s in all four CD4+ subsets.

Expressed TCRB transcripts were sequenced because the isolated RNA had all been reverse transcribed beforehand. Libraries were prepared by immunoSEQ multiplex PCR; TCRdb keeps only in-frame clonotypes and omits some of them. The sample contains 25,000 to 30,000 clones, around 60% of which appear only once. These receptors have no identified antigens. What was sequenced was Tregs from blood. These receptors were taken from a woman aged 30 to 39 with type 1 diabetes.

DNA of the CDR3: TGCGCCAGCAGCCAACGTAACTTGATCGCGACAGCAGATACGCAGTATTTT. This translates into CASSQRNLIATADTQYF. The chain has TRBV4-1 and TRBJ2-3; possibly TRBD1 for D (5 bases). Deletions cut 2 bases from V and 4 bases from J, with 19 bases between. Germline V CDR1 and CDR2: MGHRA, YSYEKL. This CDR3 region has 17 residues.

This chain links TRBV21-1 with TRBJ2-1; TRBD2 is the table's D call and was not checked against the DNA. TRBV21-1 is a pseudogene segment. The CDR3 consists of 19 residues. The CDR3 spells CASSKIGLAGDNWRNEQFF. In nucleotides, the CDR3 is TGTGCCAGCAGCAAAATTGGGCTAGCGGGAGACAATTGGCGCAATGAGCAGTTCTTC.

The J gene is TRBJ2-3, the V gene TRBV7-9, with 8 bases that match TRBD2. This CDR3 is built from 17 residues. Germline V gene sequence: CDR1 SEHNR, CDR2 FQNEAQ (reference sequence). V gave up 1 base and J gave up 2 bases; unmatched junction bases: 8. CDR3 in amino acids: CASSLDPGLDFTDTQYF. The CDR3 coding sequence is TGTGCCAGCAGCTTAGATCCGGGACTAGACTTCACAGATACGCAGTATTTT.

This rearrangement joins TRBV7-2 to TRBJ2-6, with D maybe TRBD1 (6 bases). Germline V gene data show CDR1 as SGHTA and CDR2 as FQGNSA. Trimming took off 0 bases at V and 8 bases at J, with 8 bases between the two ends. The CDR3 has 14 amino acids. CDR3 residues: CASSLAQGTNVLTF. In DNA, the CDR3 is TGTGCCAGCAGCTTAGCACAGGGAACCAACGTCCTGACTTTC.

The chain carries TRBV19 and TRBJ2-1; TRBD2 agrees at 7 bases. Germline loops: CDR1 LNHDA, CDR2 SQIVND (reference sequence). This CDR3 has 15 amino acids. The trim removed 3 bases at V and 2 bases at J, leaving 4 bases unmatched. This chain's CDR3 is CASSMGGFTYNEQFF. For the CDR3, the DNA is TGTGCCAGTAGTATGGGAGGGTTTACCTACAATGAGCAGTTCTTC. Full variable domain (missing parts from reference TRBV19 and TRBJ2-1): DGGITQSPKYLFRKEGQNVTLSCEQNLNHDAMYWYRQDPGQGLRLIYYSQIVNDFQKGDIAEGYSVSREKKESFPLTVTSAQKNPTAFYLCASSMGGFTYNEQFFGPGTRLTVL.

J is TRBJ1-2 and V is TRBV11-2; D perhaps matches TRBD1 (6 bases). The length of the CDR3 is 14 residues. Germline-derived CDR1 and CDR2 are SGHAT and FQNNGV. V gave up 3 bases and J gave up 4 bases, with 12 bases separating them. The CDR3 DNA reads as TGTGCCAGCAGCTTGAACAGGGACACCTATGGCTACACCTTC. It encodes CASSLNRDTYGYTF.

The chain carries TRBV7-9 and TRBJ2-3; TRBD2 matches 7 bases. Trimming took 0 bases from V and 1 from J; bases not matched to a gene: 4. This CDR3 has 16 amino acids. CDR1 SEHNR and CDR2 FQNEAQ come from the germline V gene (reference sequence). CDR3 DNA: TGTGCCAGCAGCTTAGCCCCTAGCGGAGGCACAGATACGCAGTATTTT. This sequence encodes CASSLAPSGGTDTQYF.

This clone was seen a handful of times. V usage is TRBV7-9 and J usage is TRBJ1-6; 8 bases align to TRBD1. J lost 7 bases, V lost 6 bases, and 8 bases had no gene match. The CDR3 consists of 15 residues. CDR1 and CDR2 from the germline V gene are SEHNR and FQNEAQ (reference sequence). The CDR3 is CASSPTGARNSPLHF. CDR3 sequence (DNA): TGTGCCAGCAGTCCGACAGGGGCCAGGAATTCACCCCTCCACTTT.

The V and J genes are TRBV19 and TRBJ1-2; 8 nucleotides align to TRBD1. The CDR3 sequence is 15 residues long. V dropped 8 bases and J dropped 3; count of bases not matched to a gene: 11. Germline V gives CDR1 LNHDA, CDR2 SQIVND (reference sequence). The CDR3 DNA sequence: TGTGCCAGTGGAAAGACAGGGGCAACACACTATGGCTACACCTTC. Its translation: CASGKTGATHYGYTF.

The V and J genes are TRBV6-5 and TRBJ1-2, with D tentatively TRBD1 (5 bases). Trimming stripped 8 bases from V and 1 base from J, with 14 bases between. The CDR3 totals 14 residues. Germline V CDR1 and CDR2: MNHEY, SVGAGI. The DNA of the CDR3 is TGTGCCAGCCGTGAGGGACTGCTTAACTATGGCTACACCTTC. It is translated as CASREGLLNYGYTF.

This sequence joins TRBV6-1 and TRBJ2-7, with D tentatively TRBD2 (6 bases). Germline CDR1 is MNHNS and CDR2 is SASEGT. V lost 6 bases and J 6 bases, leaving 12 bases between the germline ends. CDR3 size: 12 residues. CDR3 loop: CASRFGGGEQYF. CDR3 in DNA: TGTGCCAGCAGATTTGGGGGAGGCGAGCAGTACTTC.

The gene calls are TRBV29-1 and TRBJ2-7; 9 bases map to TRBD2. Per germline, CDR1 SQVTM and CDR2 ANQGSEA. The CDR3 extends over 14 amino acids. V lost 4 bases to trimming and J lost 6 bases; unmatched junction nucleotides: 10. The CDR3 loop reads CSVVVGLAGREQYF. CDR3 in DNA: TGCAGCGTTGTGGTGGGACTAGCTGGCCGCGAGCAGTACTTC.

J is TRBJ2-1 and V is TRBV6-5, with 9 bases matching TRBD1. V trimming: 5 bases; J trimming: 2 bases; junction bases outside the gene matches: 4. CDR3 length: 15 residues. CDR1 is MNHEY and CDR2 is SVGAGI in the germline V gene. CDR3 bases: TGTGCCAGCAGTCGGGACAGGGACGCCTACAATGAGCAGTTCTTC. This translates into CASSRDRDAYNEQFF.

This clone was counted a few times. The V call is TRBV5-1, the J call TRBJ2-3, with 9 bases lining up with TRBD1. CDR3 length equals 14 residues. Germline CDR1 reads SGHRS; CDR2 reads YFSETQ. V gave up 7 bases and J gave up 4 bases; unmatched junction bases: 7. The chain's CDR3 is CASYGQGTADTQYF. The DNA for the CDR3 is TGCGCCAGCTACGGACAGGGGACGGCAGATACGCAGTATTTT.

The chain joins TRBV28 to TRBJ1-1, with a possible D match to TRBD1 (5 bases). Trimming stripped 4 bases from V and 0 bases from J, with 9 bases between. Germline lookup yields CDR1 MDHEN and CDR2 SYDVKM. The CDR3 extends over 14 amino acids. CDR3 DNA: TGTGCCAGCAGTTCCCCAGGGTTGAACACTGAAGCTTTCTTT. This sequence encodes CASSSPGLNTEAFF.

The chain is built from TRBV2 and TRBJ1-2; 8 bases map to TRBD1. Germline CDR1 and CDR2: SNHLY and FYNNEI. J gave up 2 bases and V 6 bases, and 8 bases lay outside the gene matches. This CDR3 is built from 15 residues. CDR3: CASRSRTGINYGYTF. CDR3 sequence (DNA): TGTGCCAGCAGATCCAGGACAGGGATAAACTATGGCTACACCTTC.

J is TRBJ2-1 and V is TRBV30, with a tentative D call TRBD1 (5 bases). Germline assignment: CDR1 GTSNPN and CDR2 SVGIG (reference sequence). There are 11 residues in the CDR3. Deletions cut 1 base from V and 12 bases from J, with 10 bases between. CDR3 protein: CAWSEGAGQFF. CDR3 sequence (DNA): TGTGCCTGGAGTGAAGGGGCTGGGCAGTTCTTC.

V and J are TRBV28 and TRBJ1-2; tentatively, D is TRBD1 (6 bases). The CDR3 runs to 13 residues. Germline V gene lookup returns CDR1 MDHEN and CDR2 SYDVKM. V was trimmed by 8 bases and J by 8 bases, leaving 18 bases between them. CDR3 region: CASYREQGSGYTF. The CDR3 region has the DNA TGTGCCAGCTACAGGGAACAGGGCTCAGGCTACACCTTC.

V and J are TRBV7-3 and TRBJ2-2, with D unresolved. Germline V gene sequence: CDR1 SGHTA, CDR2 FQGTGA. The CDR3 runs to 12 residues. V shed 1 base and J shed 6 bases, with 3 bases lying between them. The CDR3 here is CASSLSAGELFF. CDR3 nucleotide sequence: TGTGCCAGCAGCTTAAGCGCCGGGGAGCTGTTTTTT.

The chain is built from TRBV5-6 and TRBJ1-1, with 8 bases that match TRBD1. After removal of 3 bases from V and 1 base from J, the junction contained 8 bases not matched to a gene. This CDR3 has 16 residues. Germline CDR1 reads SGHDT; CDR2 reads YYEEEE. The CDR3 loop reads CASSYWTGSANTEAFF. The CDR3 DNA follows: TGTGCCAGCAGCTACTGGACAGGGTCGGCGAACACTGAAGCTTTCTTT.

The chain employs TRBV7-8 and TRBJ2-2; the D gene is possibly TRBD1 (6 bases). Germline CDR1 and CDR2: SGHVS and FQNEAQ. Trimming pared 10 bases from V and 5 bases from J, leaving 11 bases between. The CDR3 spans 12 residues. In DNA, the CDR3 is TGTGCCAACAGGGTTAGAACCGGGGAGCTGTTTTTT. It codes for CANRVRTGELFF. Based on the CDR3 plus reference TRBV7-8 and TRBJ2-2, the full variable domain is GAGVSQSPRYKVAKRGQDVALRCDPISGHVSLFWYQQALGQGPEFLTYFQNEAQLDKSGLPSDRFFAERPEGSVSTLKIQRTQQEDSAVYLCANRVRTGELFFGEGSRLTVL.

Regarding this clone: One junction end disagrees with the germline gene, perhaps due to a read error. The chain employs TRBV10-3 and TRBJ2-1; D not certain. This CDR3 spans 13 amino acids. Germline values: CDR1 ENHRY, CDR2 SYGVKD. The CDR3 DNA sequence: TGTGCCACCAGTCCAGAGGTTACTAATGAGCAGTTCTTC. This sequence encodes CATSPEVTNEQFF.

The J gene is TRBJ1-5, the V gene TRBV25-1, with D possibly matching TRBD1 (5 bases). V lost 6 bases and J lost 6, with 12 bases in between. CDR3 size: 13 residues. Per the germline V gene, CDR1 is MGHDK and CDR2 is SYGVNS. CDR3 amino acids: CASSDLGGQPQHF. CDR3 nucleotide sequence: TGTGCCAGCAGCGATCTGGGGGGTCAGCCCCAGCATTTT.

The gene calls are TRBV29-1 and TRBJ2-7, with 12 positions matching TRBD2. This CDR3 has 12 residues. Unmatched junction bases numbered 4, after V lost 8 bases and J lost 5 bases. Germline-derived CDR1 and CDR2 are SQVTM and ANQGSEA. The CDR3, as DNA: TGCAGCTTCAGACTAGCGGGAGACGAGCAGTACTTC. Its protein product is CSFRLAGDEQYF.

The rearrangement joins TRBV7-9 to TRBJ2-1; TRBD1 matches at 10 bases. Per the germline V gene, CDR1 is SEHNR and CDR2 is FQNEAQ (reference sequence). The trim removed 5 bases at V and 4 bases at J, leaving 5 bases unmatched. This CDR3 region has 15 residues. The CDR3 is CASSQPDRGYNEQFF. CDR3 bases: TGTGCCAGCAGCCAACCGGACAGGGGGTACAATGAGCAGTTCTTC.

This clone was detected once. The V gene is TRBV5-1, the J gene TRBJ1-1; 9 bases are a match to TRBD1. Per germline, CDR1 SGHRS and CDR2 YFSETQ. With V trimmed by 3 bases and J by 4 bases, 4 bases remained unmatched. There are 14 residues in the CDR3. The CDR3 DNA reads TGCGCCAGCAGCTCGTTGACAGGGGGCACTGAAGCTTTCTTT. As protein: CASSSLTGGTEAFF.

The gene calls are TRBV30 and TRBJ2-3; perhaps TRBD2 as D (6 bases). Germline V gives CDR1 GTSNPN, CDR2 SVGIG (reference sequence). The CDR3 consists of 14 residues. V was trimmed by 3 bases and J by 2 bases, leaving 12 bases between them. The CDR3 loop is CAWSVGTSTDTQYF. In nucleotides, the CDR3 is TGTGCCTGGAGCGTCGGGACTTCCACAGATACGCAGTATTTT.

This clone has only one observation. The chain has TRBV6-1 and TRBJ2-5; 8 nucleotides line up with TRBD2. The J call is in doubt because the DNA end fits TRBJ2-7 better. CDR3 length: 15 amino acids. Germline lookup yields CDR1 MNHNS and CDR2 SASEGT. The CDR3 DNA follows: TGTGCCAGCATCGTACGGGAGGGCCAGGGATACGAGCAGTACTTC. It yields the protein CASIVREGQGYEQYF.